This is a list of T cell receptor beta chains from one sample in a study of blood T cell repertoires in COVID-19. Measured with immunoSEQ multiplex PCR; TCRdb has only the in-frame clones, and not every one. The sample holds 94,000 or so clones, more than 70% seen once. The sequencing input was peripheral blood. These receptors were obtained from a woman older than 75 with active COVID-19. CDR3s include the opening cysteine and the closing phenylalanine or tryptophan. D genes are given only for firm matches. Clone size, where shown, is once, few, many, or a class for clones that have expanded.

CDR3nt: TGCGCCAGCAGCCGACTAGCGGGAGGGCCCTACGAGCAGTACTTC
CDR3aa: CASSRLAGGPYEQYF
d_gene: TRBD2
abundance: -
j_gene: TRBJ2-7
v_gene: TRBV4-3

CDR3nt: TGCAGTGCTAGTAAGGCTAGCTCTCGCGAGCAGTACTTC
CDR3aa: CSASKASSREQYF
d_gene: -
abundance: -
j_gene: TRBJ2-7
v_gene: TRBV20-1

CDR3nt: TGTGCCAGCAGCCCGGCCGGGGGAGATTACGAGCAGTACTTC
CDR3aa: CASSPAGGDYEQYF
d_gene: -
abundance: once
j_gene: TRBJ2-7
v_gene: TRBV28

CDR3nt: TGTGCCAGTAGTTTACCTAGCGGGCCAAACATTCAGTACTTC
CDR3aa: CASSLPSGPNIQYF
d_gene: TRBD2
abundance: few
j_gene: TRBJ2-4
v_gene: TRBV19

CDR3nt: TGTGCCAGTAGTATTGCTAGCGTTTACAATGAGCAGTTCTTC
CDR3aa: CASSIASVYNEQFF
d_gene: -
abundance: -
j_gene: TRBJ2-1
v_gene: TRBV19

CDR3nt: TGTGCCAGCAGTTACCTAGCGAGTAGCACAGATACGCAGTATTTT
CDR3aa: CASSYLASSTDTQYF
d_gene: -
abundance: -
j_gene: TRBJ2-3
v_gene: TRBV6-5

CDR3nt: TGTGCCAGCAGTTTGAGCGTGGTTCTACGGGGTAACTATGGCTACACCTTC
CDR3aa: CASSLSVVLRGNYGYTF
d_gene: -
abundance: -
j_gene: TRBJ1-2
v_gene: TRBV28

CDR3nt: TGTGCCAGCAGCTTAAGTAGTGGCTGGGCCCGCAATGAGCAGTTCTTC
CDR3aa: CASSLSSGWARNEQFF
d_gene: -
abundance: -
j_gene: TRBJ2-1
v_gene: TRBV7-8

CDR3nt: TGTGCCAGCAGCTTAGTAGCCGTGGAGGGCGGGACTGAAGCTTTCTTT
CDR3aa: CASSLVAVEGGTEAFF
d_gene: -
abundance: -
j_gene: TRBJ1-1
v_gene: TRBV11-2

CDR3nt: TGTGCCAGCAGCTTAGATGCCCGGACTAGCGGTAGAACAGATACGCAGTATTTT
CDR3aa: CASSLDARTSGRTDTQYF
d_gene: TRBD2
abundance: -
j_gene: TRBJ2-3
v_gene: TRBV11-2

CDR3nt: TGCAGTGCTTACTACAATGAGCAGTTCTTC
CDR3aa: CSAYYNEQFF
d_gene: -
abundance: -
j_gene: TRBJ2-1
v_gene: TRBV20-1

CDR3nt: TGTGCCAGCAGTTTAGTGCCTACAGGGTTGGAGACCCAGTACTTC
CDR3aa: CASSLVPTGLETQYF
d_gene: -
abundance: -
j_gene: TRBJ2-5
v_gene: TRBV28

CDR3nt: TGTGCCGCTGGGGCAACAACTAATGAAAAACTGTTTTTT
CDR3aa: CAAGATTNEKLFF
d_gene: -
abundance: -
j_gene: TRBJ1-4
v_gene: TRBV27

CDR3nt: TGTGCCAGCGCATATTTTAGGCTAGCTGGAAATGAGCAGTTCTTC
CDR3aa: CASAYFRLAGNEQFF
d_gene: -
abundance: -
j_gene: TRBJ2-1
v_gene: TRBV7-2

CDR3nt: TGTGCCAGCAGCCCGGGACTGGATACGCAGTATTTT
CDR3aa: CASSPGLDTQYF
d_gene: -
abundance: -
j_gene: TRBJ2-3
v_gene: TRBV2

CDR3nt: TGTGCCACCAGTGATTTCGCCAGGGACACCGGGGAGCTGTTTTTT
CDR3aa: CATSDFARDTGELFF
d_gene: -
abundance: -
j_gene: TRBJ2-2
v_gene: TRBV24-1

CDR3nt: TGTGCCAGCAGTGACGTCGTGGGGCCAGATTCCTACGAGCAGTACTTC
CDR3aa: CASSDVVGPDSYEQYF
d_gene: -
abundance: few
j_gene: TRBJ2-7
v_gene: TRBV25-1

CDR3nt: TGTGCCAGCAGGCTACTAGCGGGAGGAAACACCGGGGAGCTGTTTTTT
CDR3aa: CASRLLAGGNTGELFF
d_gene: TRBD2
abundance: -
j_gene: TRBJ2-2
v_gene: TRBV2

CDR3nt: TGTGCCAGTAGTATTACTGTGGGCAGGGGTGGCAATGAGCAGTTCTTC
CDR3aa: CASSITVGRGGNEQFF
d_gene: -
abundance: -
j_gene: TRBJ2-1
v_gene: TRBV19

CDR3nt: TGTGCCAGCAGTGAGGGGCTCGTGGGTGAAAAACTGTTTTTT
CDR3aa: CASSEGLVGEKLFF
d_gene: -
abundance: -
j_gene: TRBJ1-4
v_gene: TRBV2

CDR3nt: TGTGCCATCAGTGACAGACAAGAGACCCAGTACTTC
CDR3aa: CAISDRQETQYF
d_gene: -
abundance: -
j_gene: TRBJ2-5
v_gene: TRBV10-3

CDR3nt: TGTGCCAGCAGCCCGACAGGGGGTGAGACCCAGTACTTC
CDR3aa: CASSPTGGETQYF
d_gene: TRBD1
abundance: -
j_gene: TRBJ2-5
v_gene: TRBV7-3

CDR3nt: TGTGCCAGCAGTTGGACTCGGACTAGCGGGATGAAGGAGACCCAGTACTTC
CDR3aa: CASSWTRTSGMKETQYF
d_gene: TRBD2
abundance: -
j_gene: TRBJ2-5
v_gene: TRBV7-9

CDR3nt: TGTGCCAGCAGCCAAGACGCATTGACAGGGGCTAACTATGGCTACACCTTC
CDR3aa: CASSQDALTGANYGYTF
d_gene: TRBD1
abundance: -
j_gene: TRBJ1-2
v_gene: TRBV4-2

CDR3nt: TGTGCCAGCAGCTTTAGTCAGCGAGAGACCCAGTACTTC
CDR3aa: CASSFSQRETQYF
d_gene: -
abundance: -
j_gene: TRBJ2-5
v_gene: TRBV7-2

CDR3nt: TGTGCCAGCACCTATCCGGGACAGCTCTACGAGCAGTACTTC
CDR3aa: CASTYPGQLYEQYF
d_gene: TRBD1
abundance: -
j_gene: TRBJ2-7
v_gene: TRBV28

CDR3nt: TGTGCCAGCAGTGACAGGGGAAATCAGCCCCAGCATTTT
CDR3aa: CASSDRGNQPQHF
d_gene: -
abundance: -
j_gene: TRBJ1-5
v_gene: TRBV2

CDR3nt: TGTGCCAGCAGCTTACAGCGGGAGGGCCCGACAGATACGCAGTATTTT
CDR3aa: CASSLQREGPTDTQYF
d_gene: TRBD2
abundance: -
j_gene: TRBJ2-3
v_gene: TRBV7-3

CDR3nt: TGTGCCACCAGTGACCTCACAGGGGGCGCGAGACCAGATACGCAGTATTTT
CDR3aa: CATSDLTGGARPDTQYF
d_gene: TRBD1
abundance: -
j_gene: TRBJ2-3
v_gene: TRBV24-1

CDR3nt: TGTGCCAGCAGCTTCCCCGGGACAGGATCCTTTGGTGGCTACACCTTC
CDR3aa: CASSFPGTGSFGGYTF
d_gene: TRBD1
abundance: -
j_gene: TRBJ1-2
v_gene: TRBV5-6

CDR3nt: TGTGCCAGCAGTGAATATCACAATGAGCAGTTCTTC
CDR3aa: CASSEYHNEQFF
d_gene: -
abundance: -
j_gene: TRBJ2-1
v_gene: TRBV2

CDR3nt: TGTGCCAGCAGGGCTAGCGGGGGTCAGGCCCAGTACTTC
CDR3aa: CASRASGGQAQYF
d_gene: TRBD2
abundance: -
j_gene: TRBJ2-5
v_gene: TRBV27

CDR3nt: TGTGCCAGCCCTGCGGGATTAGGCCAGCGGGGTGAGAACACTGAAGCTTTCTTT
CDR3aa: CASPAGLGQRGENTEAFF
d_gene: -
abundance: medium-sized
j_gene: TRBJ1-1
v_gene: TRBV21-1

CDR3nt: TGTGCCAGCAGGGGACAGGGACTAGCGAGCCCCCACAGGGAGACCCAGTACTTC
CDR3aa: CASRGQGLASPHRETQYF
d_gene: -
abundance: -
j_gene: TRBJ2-5
v_gene: TRBV7-9

CDR3nt: TGTGCCAGCAGCTTAGTAGGGACAGGGTCCTACGAGCAGTACTTC
CDR3aa: CASSLVGTGSYEQYF
d_gene: TRBD1
abundance: -
j_gene: TRBJ2-7
v_gene: TRBV7-9

CDR3nt: TGTGCCAGCAGTTTAAGGGGGAGAACTGAAGCTTTCTTT
CDR3aa: CASSLRGRTEAFF
d_gene: -
abundance: -
j_gene: TRBJ1-1
v_gene: TRBV12-3/TRBV12-4

CDR3nt: TGTGCCAGCAGCCCCGGGGGAAGTACTGAAGCTTTCTTT
CDR3aa: CASSPGGSTEAFF
d_gene: -
abundance: -
j_gene: TRBJ1-1
v_gene: TRBV9

CDR3nt: TGTGCCAGTAGTACCGGGACAGGGGGCCCAGAGACCCAGTACTTC
CDR3aa: CASSTGTGGPETQYF
d_gene: TRBD1
abundance: -
j_gene: TRBJ2-5
v_gene: TRBV19

CDR3nt: TGTGCCAGCAGCCCGGGCGGGGTTCAAGCGACCCAGTACTTC
CDR3aa: CASSPGGVQATQYF
d_gene: -
abundance: -
j_gene: TRBJ2-5
v_gene: TRBV11-2

CDR3nt: TGTGCCAGCAGCTCGGACAGGGGGCCCCGGTCGTTTTTT
CDR3aa: CASSSDRGPRSFF
d_gene: TRBD1
abundance: -
j_gene: TRBJ1-4
v_gene: TRBV7-9

CDR3nt: TGTGCCAGCAGGGGGGGAGAGGGAGACTCTGGAAACACCATATATTTT
CDR3aa: CASRGGEGDSGNTIYF
d_gene: -
abundance: -
j_gene: TRBJ1-3
v_gene: TRBV2

CDR3nt: TGTGCCAGCAGCCCGTCCTCCTACGGGGGTGAGCAGTTCTTC
CDR3aa: CASSPSSYGGEQFF
d_gene: -
abundance: -
j_gene: TRBJ2-1
v_gene: TRBV7-3

CDR3nt: TGTGCCAGCTCACCACTGGGACAGGGCTACTGGGGCTACACCTTC
CDR3aa: CASSPLGQGYWGYTF
d_gene: TRBD1
abundance: -
j_gene: TRBJ1-2
v_gene: TRBV18

CDR3nt: TGTGCCAGCAGCGTAGATTTAGCGGGGACGAATGAGCAGTTCTTC
CDR3aa: CASSVDLAGTNEQFF
d_gene: TRBD2
abundance: -
j_gene: TRBJ2-1
v_gene: TRBV9

CDR3nt: TGTGCCAGCAGCTCGACGGGACTGGCCTTACGCACAGATACGCAGTATTTT
CDR3aa: CASSSTGLALRTDTQYF
d_gene: -
abundance: -
j_gene: TRBJ2-3
v_gene: TRBV11-2

CDR3nt: TGTGCCAGCAGTGCGACAGGGGGTTACTACGAGCAGTACTTC
CDR3aa: CASSATGGYYEQYF
d_gene: TRBD1
abundance: once
j_gene: TRBJ2-7
v_gene: TRBV25-1

CDR3nt: TGTGCCAGCAGCTTAGGACGGGGGGTGGAGACCCAGTACTTC
CDR3aa: CASSLGRGVETQYF
d_gene: TRBD2
abundance: -
j_gene: TRBJ2-5
v_gene: TRBV11-2

CDR3nt: TGTGCCAGCAGTTACTCGGGGCAGGGTTATCAGCCCCAGCATTTT
CDR3aa: CASSYSGQGYQPQHF
d_gene: -
abundance: few
j_gene: TRBJ1-5
v_gene: TRBV6-2/TRBV6-3

CDR3nt: TGTGCTAGCAGCCCCCTAGCGGGACACTACAATGAGCAGTTCTTC
CDR3aa: CASSPLAGHYNEQFF
d_gene: TRBD2
abundance: -
j_gene: TRBJ2-1
v_gene: TRBV7-7

CDR3nt: TGTGCCAGCAGCTTTTCGCGGGGGTCCTACGAGCAGTACTTC
CDR3aa: CASSFSRGSYEQYF
d_gene: TRBD2
abundance: -
j_gene: TRBJ2-7
v_gene: TRBV7-2

CDR3nt: TGTGCCAGCAGGGCCGGCACAGATACGCAGTATTTT
CDR3aa: CASRAGTDTQYF
d_gene: -
abundance: -
j_gene: TRBJ2-3
v_gene: TRBV2

CDR3nt: TGTGCCAGCAGCTCTTCACTTCCCGGTAGGGCTAGCGGGACGGGCAATGAGCAGTTCTTC
CDR3aa: CASSSSLPGRASGTGNEQFF
d_gene: TRBD2
abundance: -
j_gene: TRBJ2-1
v_gene: TRBV5-4

CDR3nt: TGTGCCAGCAGCAATCCCTTAGCGGAAAGGGACACCGGGGAGCTGTTTTTT
CDR3aa: CASSNPLAERDTGELFF
d_gene: -
abundance: -
j_gene: TRBJ2-2
v_gene: TRBV11-2

CDR3nt: TGTGCCAGTAGTATTGACAGGGGGCGAGAGCAGTACTTC
CDR3aa: CASSIDRGREQYF
d_gene: TRBD1
abundance: -
j_gene: TRBJ2-7
v_gene: TRBV19